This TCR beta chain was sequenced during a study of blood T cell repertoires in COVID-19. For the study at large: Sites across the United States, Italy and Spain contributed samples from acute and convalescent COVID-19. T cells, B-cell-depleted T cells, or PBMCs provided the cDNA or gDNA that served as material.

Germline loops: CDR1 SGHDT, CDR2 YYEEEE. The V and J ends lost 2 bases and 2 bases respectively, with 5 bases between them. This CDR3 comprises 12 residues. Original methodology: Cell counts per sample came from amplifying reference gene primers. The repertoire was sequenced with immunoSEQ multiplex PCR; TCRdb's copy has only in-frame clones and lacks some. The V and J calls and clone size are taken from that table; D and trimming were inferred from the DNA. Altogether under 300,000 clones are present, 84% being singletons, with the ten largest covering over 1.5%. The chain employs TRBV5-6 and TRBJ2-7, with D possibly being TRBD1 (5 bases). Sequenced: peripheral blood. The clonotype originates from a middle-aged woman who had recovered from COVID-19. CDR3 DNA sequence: TGTGCCAGCAGCTTCAGGGCCTACGAGCAGTACTTC. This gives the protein CASSFRAYEQYF. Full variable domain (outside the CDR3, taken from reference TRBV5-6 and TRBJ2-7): DAGVTQSPTHLIKTRGQQVTLRCSPKSGHDTVSWYQQALGQGPQFIFQYYEEEERQRGNFPDRFSGHQFPNYSSELNVNALLLGDSALYLCASSFRAYEQYFGPGTRLTVT.